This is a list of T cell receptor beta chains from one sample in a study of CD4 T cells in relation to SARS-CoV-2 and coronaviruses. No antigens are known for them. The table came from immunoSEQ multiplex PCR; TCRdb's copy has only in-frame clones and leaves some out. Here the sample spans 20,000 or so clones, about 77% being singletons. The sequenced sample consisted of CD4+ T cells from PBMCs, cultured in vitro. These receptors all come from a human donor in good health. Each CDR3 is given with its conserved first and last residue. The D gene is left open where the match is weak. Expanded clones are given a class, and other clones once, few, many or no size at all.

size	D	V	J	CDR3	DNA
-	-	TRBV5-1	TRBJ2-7	CASSPSPTVYEQYF	TGCGCCAGCAGCCCCTCCCCTACTGTTTACGAGCAGTACTTC
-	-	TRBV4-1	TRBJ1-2	CASSQADYGYTF	TGCGCCAGCAGCCAGGCAGACTATGGCTACACCTTC
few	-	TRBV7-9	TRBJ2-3	CASRPLGTPAGDTQYF	TGTGCCAGCAGACCACTCGGGACGCCTGCTGGAGATACGCAGTATTTT
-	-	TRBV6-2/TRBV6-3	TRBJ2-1	CASSIRGYNEQFF	TGTGCCAGCAGTATACGGGGCTACAATGAGCAGTTCTTC
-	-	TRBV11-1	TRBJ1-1	CASSLAGTETEAFF	TGTGCCAGCAGCTTAGCGGGGACGGAGACTGAAGCTTTCTTT
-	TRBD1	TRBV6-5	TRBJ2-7	CASTWRTGKGYEQYF	TGTGCCAGCACTTGGAGGACAGGGAAGGGGTACGAGCAGTACTTC
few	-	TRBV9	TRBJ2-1	CASSVVPSEGGLYREQFF	TGTGCCAGCAGCGTAGTCCCTTCCGAGGGAGGTTTATACAGGGAGCAGTTCTTC
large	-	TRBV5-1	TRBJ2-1	CASSGGMAAYNEQFF	TGCGCCAGCAGTGGGGGGATGGCGGCCTACAATGAGCAGTTCTTC
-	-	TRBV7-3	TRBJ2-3	CASSFGLAITDTQYF	TGTGCCAGCAGCTTTGGGCTAGCCATCACAGATACGCAGTATTTT
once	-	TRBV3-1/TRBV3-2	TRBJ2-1	CASSQDSRRSHNEQFF	TGTGCCAGCAGCCAAGATAGTAGGCGATCCCACAATGAGCAGTTCTTC
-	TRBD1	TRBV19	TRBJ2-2	CASSIDTGGGTGELFF	TGTGCCAGTAGTATAGATACAGGGGGTGGCACCGGGGAGCTGTTTTTT